The rows below give T cell receptor beta chains drawn from one sample of a study of blood T cell repertoires in COVID-19. Clones were read by immunoSEQ multiplex PCR, and TCRdb kept only the in-frame ones, dropping some. The repertoire holds about 430,000 clones, with more than 75% as singletons. Sequenced: PBMCs or T cells enriched from blood (not recorded which). The receptor source for this set is a woman in her 30s with acute COVID-19. Both conserved end residues are part of each CDR3. The order of the fields is D gene, V gene, J gene, clone size, CDR3 protein, CDR3 DNA. The D gene is left open where the match is weak. Size is stated for part of the rows, as once, few or many counts, or as a class when the clone is expanded.

NA	TRBV7-9	TRBJ2-7	many	CASSLFPGYRSSYEQYF	TGTGCCAGCAGCTTATTCCCCGGATACAGGAGCTCCTACGAGCAGTACTTC
TRBD2	TRBV5-6	TRBJ2-1	NA	CASSFRGGSYNEQFF	TGTGCCAGCAGCTTCCGGGGGGGCTCCTACAATGAGCAGTTCTTC
NA	TRBV7-3	TRBJ2-1	NA	CASSLRNTDNEQFF	TGTGCCAGCAGCTTAAGGAATACAGACAATGAGCAGTTCTTC
NA	TRBV19	TRBJ1-6	NA	CASRGGQNLNSPLHF	TGTGCCAGTAGGGGCGGACAGAACCTTAATTCACCCCTCCACTTT
TRBD1	TRBV10-1	TRBJ2-1	NA	CASSDRGPRNEQFF	TGCGCCAGCAGTGACAGGGGGCCGCGGAATGAGCAGTTCTTC
NA	TRBV7-2	TRBJ1-6	NA	CASSLGLGSGEESPLHF	TGTGCCAGCAGCTTAGGGCTGGGGAGTGGGGAAGAATCACCCCTCCACTTT
TRBD2	TRBV9	TRBJ2-1	NA	CASSPPSGGAWDEQFF	TGTGCCAGCAGCCCACCGAGCGGGGGGGCCTGGGATGAGCAGTTCTTC
TRBD2	TRBV4-2	TRBJ2-1	once	CASSQEWTGGPNEQFF	TGTGCCAGCAGCCAAGAGTGGACGGGGGGGCCCAATGAGCAGTTCTTC
TRBD2	TRBV5-1	TRBJ2-7	NA	CASSSAGTSGDYEQYF	TGCGCCAGCAGCTCCGCCGGGACTAGCGGGGACTACGAGCAGTACTTC
NA	TRBV5-6	TRBJ2-7	NA	CASRGISGINEQYF	TGTGCCAGCCGGGGAATCAGTGGAATTAACGAGCAGTACTTC
TRBD2	TRBV11-3	TRBJ2-4	NA	CASSLPPVGGEMDIQYF	TGTGCCAGCAGCTTACCACCGGTGGGGGGGGAGATGGACATTCAGTACTTC
NA	TRBV9	TRBJ1-6	NA	CASSTTELGGGYNSPLHF	TGTGCCAGCAGCACCACAGAGCTTGGGGGAGGCTATAATTCACCCCTCCACTTT
NA	TRBV19	TRBJ1-1	NA	CASSFQDLGRTEAFF	TGTGCCAGTAGTTTCCAGGACTTAGGTCGCACTGAAGCTTTCTTT
NA	TRBV19	TRBJ1-6	NA	CASRGRGTNSPLHF	TGTGCCAGTAGAGGTCGGGGAACTAATTCACCCCTCCACTTT
NA	TRBV19	TRBJ1-3	NA	CASSMYRDQPGNTIYF	TGTGCCAGTAGTATGTACAGGGACCAACCTGGAAACACCATATATTTT
NA	TRBV19	TRBJ1-2	once	CASSQGPAGGYTF	TGTGCCAGTAGTCAAGGCCCGGCGGGTGGCTACACCTTC
TRBD1	TRBV7-9	TRBJ2-7	NA	CASSTWTGRTYEQYF	TGTGCCAGCAGCACCTGGACAGGCAGGACCTACGAGCAGTACTTC
NA	TRBV27	TRBJ2-7	NA	CASSLKGPGLGNSYEQYF	TGTGCCAGCAGTTTGAAGGGGCCAGGCTTGGGGAACTCCTACGAGCAGTACTTC
NA	TRBV5-1	TRBJ2-5	NA	CASSLTGIETQYF	TGCGCCAGCAGCTTGACGGGTATAGAGACCCAGTACTTC
TRBD1	TRBV19	TRBJ1-2	NA	CASLPSGTGNYGYTF	TGTGCCAGTTTGCCCTCGGGGACAGGGAACTATGGCTACACCTTC
NA	TRBV5-4	TRBJ1-1	NA	CASSLEPGVNTEAFF	TGTGCCAGCAGCTTGGAGCCCGGGGTGAACACTGAAGCTTTCTTT
TRBD1	TRBV4-3	TRBJ2-5	NA	CASSQEGTGQETQYF	TGCGCCAGCAGCCAAGAGGGGACAGGACAAGAGACCCAGTACTTC